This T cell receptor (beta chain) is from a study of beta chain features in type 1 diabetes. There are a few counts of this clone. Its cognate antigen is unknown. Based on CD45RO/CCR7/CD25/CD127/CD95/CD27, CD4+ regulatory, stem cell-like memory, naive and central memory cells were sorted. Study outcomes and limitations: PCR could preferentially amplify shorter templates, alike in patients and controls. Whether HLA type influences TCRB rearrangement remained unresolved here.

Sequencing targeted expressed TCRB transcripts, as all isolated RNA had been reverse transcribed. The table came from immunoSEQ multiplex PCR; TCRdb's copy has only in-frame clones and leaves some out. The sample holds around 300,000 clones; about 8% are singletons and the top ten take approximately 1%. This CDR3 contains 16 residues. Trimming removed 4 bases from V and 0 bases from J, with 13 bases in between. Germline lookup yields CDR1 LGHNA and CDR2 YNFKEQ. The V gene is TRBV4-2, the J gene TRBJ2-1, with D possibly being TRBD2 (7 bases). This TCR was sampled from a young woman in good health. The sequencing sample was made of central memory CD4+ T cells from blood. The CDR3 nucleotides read TGTGCCAGCAGCCGGGAGGGGGTCAGCTCCTACAATGAGCAGTTCTTC. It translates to CASSREGVSSYNEQFF.